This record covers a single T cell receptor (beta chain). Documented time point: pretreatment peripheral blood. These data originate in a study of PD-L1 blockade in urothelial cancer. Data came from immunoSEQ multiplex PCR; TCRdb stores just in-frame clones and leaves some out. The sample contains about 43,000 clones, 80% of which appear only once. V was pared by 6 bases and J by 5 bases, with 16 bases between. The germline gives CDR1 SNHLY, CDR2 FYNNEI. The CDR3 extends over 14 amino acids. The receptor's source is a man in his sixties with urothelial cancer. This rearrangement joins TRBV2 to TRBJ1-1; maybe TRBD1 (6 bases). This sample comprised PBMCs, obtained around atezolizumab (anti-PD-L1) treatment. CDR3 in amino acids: CASSVTGGGTEAFF. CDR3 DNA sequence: TGTGCCAGCAGCGTAACGGGGGGCGGGACTGAAGCTTTCTTT.